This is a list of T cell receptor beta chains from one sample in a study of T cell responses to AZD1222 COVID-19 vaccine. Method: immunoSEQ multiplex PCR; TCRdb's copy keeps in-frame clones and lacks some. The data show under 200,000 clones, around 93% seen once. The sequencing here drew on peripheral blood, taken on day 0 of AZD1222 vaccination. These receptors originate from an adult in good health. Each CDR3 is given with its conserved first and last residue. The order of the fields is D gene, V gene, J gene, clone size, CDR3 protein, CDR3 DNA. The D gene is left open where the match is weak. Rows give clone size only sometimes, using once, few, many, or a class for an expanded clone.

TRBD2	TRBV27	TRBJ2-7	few	CASSNAGAVDEQYF	TGTGCCAGCAGTAATGCGGGAGCGGTGGACGAGCAGTACTTC
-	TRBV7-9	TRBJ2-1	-	CASSFLPGSYNEQFF	TGTGCCAGCAGCTTTCTTCCCGGCTCCTACAATGAGCAGTTCTTC
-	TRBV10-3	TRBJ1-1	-	CAISESMVGPLNTEAFF	TGTGCCATCAGTGAGTCGATGGTTGGGCCTCTGAACACTGAAGCTTTCTTT
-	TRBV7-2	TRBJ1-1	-	CASSFILRERTEAFF	TGTGCCAGCAGCTTCATCCTGAGGGAGAGAACTGAAGCTTTCTTT
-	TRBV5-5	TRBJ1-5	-	CASSLGPQHF	TGTGCCAGCAGCTTGGGCCCCCAGCATTTT
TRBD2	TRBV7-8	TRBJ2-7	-	CASSRRLAASYEQYF	TGTGCCAGCAGCCGACGACTAGCGGCCTCCTACGAGCAGTACTTC
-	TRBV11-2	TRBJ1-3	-	CASSLVRDLILVNTIYF	TGTGCCAGCAGCTTAGTAAGGGATTTGATTCTCGTAAACACCATATATTTT
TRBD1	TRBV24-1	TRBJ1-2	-	CATSDPMTGFGYGYTF	TGTGCCACCAGTGACCCCATGACAGGGTTCGGCTATGGCTACACCTTC
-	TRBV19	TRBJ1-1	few	CASSIQSEAFF	TGTGCCAGTAGTATCCAGAGTGAAGCTTTCTTT
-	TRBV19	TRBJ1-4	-	CASSIAGKLFF	TGTGCCAGTAGTATTGCCGGAAAACTGTTTTTT
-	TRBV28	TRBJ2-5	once	CASSLLGGTGETQYF	TGTGCCAGCAGCCTCCTGGGCGGGACGGGTGAGACCCAGTACTTC
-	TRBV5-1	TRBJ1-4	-	CASSFQDRNEKLFF	TGCGCCAGCAGCTTCCAAGACAGAAATGAAAAACTGTTTTTT
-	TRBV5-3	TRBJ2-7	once	CARSSRMGGADYEQYF	TGTGCCAGAAGCTCAAGGATGGGGGGTGCGGACTACGAGCAGTACTTC
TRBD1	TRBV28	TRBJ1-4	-	CASRGQGAGEKLFF	TGTGCCAGCAGGGGACAGGGGGCAGGAGAAAAACTGTTTTTT
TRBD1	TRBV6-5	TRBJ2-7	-	CASSYNRGSYEQYF	TGTGCCAGCAGTTATAACAGGGGGTCCTACGAGCAGTACTTC
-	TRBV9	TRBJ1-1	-	CASTESADLNTEAFF	TGTGCCAGCACCGAAAGCGCGGATCTGAACACTGAAGCTTTCTTT
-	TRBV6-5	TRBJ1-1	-	CASSPKVNTEAFF	TGTGCCAGCAGTCCTAAGGTGAACACTGAAGCTTTCTTT
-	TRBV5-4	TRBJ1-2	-	CASSVPETERSYGYTF	TGTGCCAGCAGCGTTCCGGAGACAGAGCGATCCTATGGCTACACCTTC
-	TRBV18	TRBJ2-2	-	CASSRLPANTGELFF	TGTGCCAGCTCACGACTGCCCGCGAACACCGGGGAGCTGTTTTTT
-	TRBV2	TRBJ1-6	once	CASSDLSSYNSPLHF	TGTGCCAGCAGTGATTTGAGCTCCTATAATTCACCCCTCCACTTT
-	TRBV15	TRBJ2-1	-	CATSREWVSNEQFF	TGTGCCACCAGCAGAGAGTGGGTTAGCAATGAGCAGTTCTTC
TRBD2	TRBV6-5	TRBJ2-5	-	CASSTLAEYQETQYF	TGTGCCAGCAGTACACTAGCGGAATACCAAGAGACCCAGTACTTC
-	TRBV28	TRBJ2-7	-	CASSLGGLYVYEQYF	TGTGCCAGCAGTTTAGGGGGTCTTTATGTCTACGAGCAGTACTTC
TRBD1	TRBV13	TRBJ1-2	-	CASSTGTGDPNYGYTF	TGTGCCAGCAGCACCGGGACAGGAGATCCTAACTATGGCTACACCTTC
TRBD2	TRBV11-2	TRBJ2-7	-	CASSLGGGSYEQYF	TGTGCCAGCAGCTTAGGTGGCGGGAGTTACGAGCAGTACTTC
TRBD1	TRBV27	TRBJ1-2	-	CASSLRLGGGYTF	TGTGCCAGCAGTTTAAGACTAGGGGGCGGCTACACCTTC
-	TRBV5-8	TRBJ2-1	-	CASSSLQEAKGNEQFF	TGTGCCAGCAGCTCGCTCCAAGAGGCCAAGGGCAATGAGCAGTTCTTC
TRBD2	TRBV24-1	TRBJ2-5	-	CATRASGRYSETQYF	TGTGCCACCAGGGCTAGCGGGAGATATTCCGAGACCCAGTACTTC
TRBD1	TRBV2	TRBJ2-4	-	CASRRPGTGGANQYF	TGTGCCAGCAGGCGTCCCGGGACAGGGGGCGCAAATCAGTACTTC
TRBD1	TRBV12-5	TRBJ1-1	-	CASGLATGPNTEAFF	TGTGCTAGTGGTTTGGCGACAGGGCCTAACACTGAAGCTTTCTTT
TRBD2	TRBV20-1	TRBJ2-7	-	CSASLAGEYEQYF	TGCAGTGCTAGTCTAGCGGGAGAATACGAGCAGTACTTC
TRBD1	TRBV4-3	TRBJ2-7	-	CASSQDRGQGFYEQYF	TGCGCCAGCAGCCAAGATCGTGGACAGGGGTTCTACGAGCAGTACTTC
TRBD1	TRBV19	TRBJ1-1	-	CASSGGQGDYLEAFF	TGTGCCAGTAGTGGGGGACAGGGGGATTACCTCGAAGCTTTCTTT
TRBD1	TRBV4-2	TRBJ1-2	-	CASSQAGTAYSYTF	TGTGCCAGCAGCCAAGCCGGGACAGCTTATAGCTACACCTTC
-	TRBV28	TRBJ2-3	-	CASSLFQPDTQYF	TGTGCCAGCAGTTTATTTCAGCCAGATACGCAGTATTTT
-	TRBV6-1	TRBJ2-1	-	CASSEVQGRFF	TGTGCCAGCAGTGAAGTACAGGGTAGGTTCTTC
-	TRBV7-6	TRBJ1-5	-	CASSLSTGGYSNQPQHF	TGTGCCAGCAGCTTATCGACCGGAGGGTATAGCAATCAGCCCCAGCATTTT
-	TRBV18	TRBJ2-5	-	CASSPSQETQYF	TGTGCCAGCTCACCCTCCCAGGAGACCCAGTACTTC
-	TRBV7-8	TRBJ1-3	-	CASSLVTGSTAGNTIYF	TGTGCCAGCAGCTTAGTAACGGGCTCCACGGCTGGAAACACCATATATTTT
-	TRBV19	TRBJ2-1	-	CASSRVREGVDEQFF	TGTGCCAGTAGTAGGGTGCGAGAGGGGGTGGATGAGCAGTTCTTC
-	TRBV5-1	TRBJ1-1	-	CASSLRGRTSLGAAFF	TGCGCCAGCAGCTTACGGGGGAGGACTTCTCTAGGTGCAGCTTTCTTT
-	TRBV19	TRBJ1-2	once	CASSNGGLYGYTF	TGTGCCAGTAGTAATGGGGGACTTTATGGCTACACCTTC
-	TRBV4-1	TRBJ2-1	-	CASSQDADNLRDEQFF	TGCGCCAGCAGCCAAGACGCAGACAACCTACGGGATGAGCAGTTCTTC
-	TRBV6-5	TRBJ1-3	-	CASSHPGLRGNTIYF	TGTGCCAGCAGCCACCCGGGACTCCGTGGAAACACCATATATTTT
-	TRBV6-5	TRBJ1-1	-	CASRPQGNTEAFF	TGTGCCAGCAGGCCACAGGGGAACACTGAAGCTTTCTTT
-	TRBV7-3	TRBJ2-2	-	CASSLSLGAVDTGELFF	TGTGCCAGCAGCTTATCTCTGGGGGCCGTGGACACCGGGGAGCTGTTTTTT